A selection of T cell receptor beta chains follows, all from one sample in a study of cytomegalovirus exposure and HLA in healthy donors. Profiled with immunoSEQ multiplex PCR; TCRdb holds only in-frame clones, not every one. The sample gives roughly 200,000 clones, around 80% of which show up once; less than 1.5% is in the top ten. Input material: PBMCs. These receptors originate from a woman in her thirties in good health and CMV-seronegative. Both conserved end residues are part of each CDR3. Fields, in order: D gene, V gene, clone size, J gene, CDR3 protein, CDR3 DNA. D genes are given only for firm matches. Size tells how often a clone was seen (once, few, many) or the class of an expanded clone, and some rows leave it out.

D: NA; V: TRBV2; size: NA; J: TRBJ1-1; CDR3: CASSEAQGGTEAFF; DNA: TGTGCCAGCAGTGAGGCGCAGGGAGGCACTGAAGCTTTCTTT
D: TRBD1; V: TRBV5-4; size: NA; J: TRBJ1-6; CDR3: CASSVQGAHSPLHF; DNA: TGTGCCAGCAGCGTCCAGGGGGCCCATTCACCCCTCCACTTT
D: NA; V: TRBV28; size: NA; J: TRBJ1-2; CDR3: CASSLGAANGYTF; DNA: TGTGCCAGCAGTTTAGGGGCAGCTAATGGCTACACCTTC
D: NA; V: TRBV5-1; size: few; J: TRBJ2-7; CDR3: CASSSDGYEQYF; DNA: TGCGCCAGCAGTTCCGACGGGTACGAGCAGTACTTC
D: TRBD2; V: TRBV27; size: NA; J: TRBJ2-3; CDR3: CASSTFSGGRGDTQYF; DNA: TGTGCCAGCAGTACCTTTAGCGGGGGGCGGGGGGATACGCAGTATTTT
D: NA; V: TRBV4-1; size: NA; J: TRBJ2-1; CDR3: CASSPRHPPSTPLDNEQFF; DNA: TGCGCCAGCAGCCCCCGTCATCCCCCGTCGACTCCCCTCGACAATGAGCAGTTCTTC
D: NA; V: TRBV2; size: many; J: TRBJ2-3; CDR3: CASSEEAGPTDTQYF; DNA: TGTGCCAGCAGTGAAGAGGCGGGCCCCACAGATACGCAGTATTTT
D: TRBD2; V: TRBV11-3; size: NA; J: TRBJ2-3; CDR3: CASSRSGRSDTQYF; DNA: TGTGCCAGCAGCCGTAGCGGGAGATCCGATACGCAGTATTTT
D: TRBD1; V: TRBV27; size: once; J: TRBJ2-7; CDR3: CASTTGGYEQYF; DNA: TGTGCCAGCACTACAGGGGGCTACGAGCAGTACTTC
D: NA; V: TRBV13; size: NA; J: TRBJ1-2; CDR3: CASSLEGEFNYGYTF; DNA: TGTGCCAGCAGCTTAGAAGGGGAATTCAACTATGGCTACACCTTC
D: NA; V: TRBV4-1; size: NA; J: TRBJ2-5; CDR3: CASSQGVTLTSDETQYF; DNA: TGCGCCAGCAGCCAAGGGGTGACTTTGACTAGTGACGAGACCCAGTACTTC
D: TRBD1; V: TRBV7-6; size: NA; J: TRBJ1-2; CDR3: CASSPDRVRDGYTF; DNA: TGTGCCAGCAGCCCAGACAGGGTACGGGATGGCTACACCTTC
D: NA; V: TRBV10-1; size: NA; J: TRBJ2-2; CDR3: CASSASAGELFF; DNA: TGCGCCAGCAGTGCTAGCGCCGGGGAGCTGTTTTTT
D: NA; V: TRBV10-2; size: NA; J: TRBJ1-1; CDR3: CASRERSDNTEAFF; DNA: TGCGCCAGCAGAGAGCGGTCTGATAACACTGAAGCTTTCTTT
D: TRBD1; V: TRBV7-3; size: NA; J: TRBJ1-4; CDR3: CASSQTGGREKLFF; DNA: TGTGCCAGCAGCCAGACAGGGGGCCGGGAAAAACTGTTTTTT
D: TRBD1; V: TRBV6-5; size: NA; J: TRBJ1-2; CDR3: CASRINRGLLQGYTF; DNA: TGTGCCAGCAGGATAAACAGGGGACTGCTCCAAGGCTACACCTTC
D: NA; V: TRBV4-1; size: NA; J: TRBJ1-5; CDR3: CASSQTPNQGVSNQPQHF; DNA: TGCGCCAGCAGCCAGACCCCTAACCAGGGCGTTAGCAATCAGCCCCAGCATTTT
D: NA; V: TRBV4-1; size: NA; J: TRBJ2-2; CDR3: CASSHTGELFF; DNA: TGCGCCAGTTCTCACACCGGGGAGCTGTTTTTT